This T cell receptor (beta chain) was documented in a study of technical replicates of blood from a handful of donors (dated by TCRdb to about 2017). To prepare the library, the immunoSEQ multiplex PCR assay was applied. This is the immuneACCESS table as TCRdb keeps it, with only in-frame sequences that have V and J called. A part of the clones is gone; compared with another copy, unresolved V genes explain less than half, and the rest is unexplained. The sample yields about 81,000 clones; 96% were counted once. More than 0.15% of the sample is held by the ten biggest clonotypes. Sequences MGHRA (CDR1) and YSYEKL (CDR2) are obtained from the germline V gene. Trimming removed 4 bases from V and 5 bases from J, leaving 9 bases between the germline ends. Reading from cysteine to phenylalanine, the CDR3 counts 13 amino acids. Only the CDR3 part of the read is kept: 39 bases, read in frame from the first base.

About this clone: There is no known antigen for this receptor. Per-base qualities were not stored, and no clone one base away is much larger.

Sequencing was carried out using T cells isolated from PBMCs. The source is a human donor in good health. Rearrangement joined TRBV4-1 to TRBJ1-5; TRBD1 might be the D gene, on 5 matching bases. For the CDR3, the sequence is CASSRGGDQPQHF. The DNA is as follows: TGCGCCAGCAGCCGTGGAGGGGATCAGCCCCAGCATTTT.